The clone carrying this T cell receptor (beta chain) appeared a few times. In germline, CDR1 is MDHEN, CDR2 SYDVKM. With 6 bases removed from V and 2 bases from J, the gap between germline ends came to 11 bases. The CDR3 is 14 amino acids. Noted time point: blood at routine non-recurrence follow-up after resection. The study sequenced unsorted whole RNA from tumor, nontumor lung or frozen PBMC. The record originates from a study of spatial heterogeneity in lung cancer. Study-wide context: Where available, sequencing covered follow-up PBMC samples, taken at a median of around 25 months after resection.

The library protocol tagged each TCR cDNA with a unique molecular identifier. MiXCR, run by TCRdb on the 5' RACE reads, gives a single entry per CDR3 protein. Seen here are about 32,000 distinct CDR3 sequences, over 9.5% observed once, and the top ten hold under 30%. The starting material was PBMCs, obtained at follow-up. This chain uses TRBV28 with TRBJ1-3; possibly TRBD1 for D (5 bases). This sequence was found in a female donor with early-stage non-small cell lung cancer. CDR3 residues: CASREGNPGNTIYF. In DNA, the CDR3 is TGTGCCAGCAGGGAGGGGAATCCTGGAAACACCATATATTTT.